The rows below give T cell receptor beta chains drawn from one sample of a study of cytotoxic CD8 clonotypes in ibrutinib-treated CLL. Assay: immunoSEQ multiplex PCR; the TCRdb copy retains only in-frame clones and omits some. The sample shows nearly 300,000 clones, more than 70% of them seen only once. The specimen comprised PBMCs, sampled at disease progression, from a patient treated with ibrutinib. These receptors all stem from a human donor with chronic lymphocytic leukemia. Each CDR3 is given with its conserved first and last residue. D genes are given only for firm matches. Expanded clones are given a class, and other clones once, few, many or no size at all.

V gene	CDR3 length	J gene	D gene	clone size	CDR3 protein	CDR3 DNA
TRBV11-2	12	TRBJ2-2	NA	few	CASSLEGSELFF	TGTGCCAGCAGCTTAGAAGGGTCAGAGCTGTTTTTT
TRBV19	15	TRBJ2-7	TRBD1	once	CASRGIDRAPYEQYF	TGTGCCAGTAGGGGGATAGACAGGGCCCCCTACGAGCAGTACTTC
TRBV29-1	15	TRBJ2-5	TRBD2	NA	CSVSRAGPPGETQYF	TGCAGCGTTTCTAGAGCGGGACCCCCCGGAGAGACCCAGTACTTC
TRBV28	14	TRBJ2-7	NA	NA	CASSSRGFSYEQYF	TGTGCCAGCAGTTCCAGGGGTTTCTCCTACGAGCAGTACTTC
TRBV27	15	TRBJ1-2	NA	NA	CASSLTGTTNYGYTF	TGTGCCAGCAGTTTAACCGGGACAACCAACTATGGCTACACCTTC
TRBV9	16	TRBJ1-3	NA	NA	CASSVEMAASGNTIYF	TGTGCCAGCAGCGTAGAAATGGCGGCGTCTGGAAACACCATATATTTT
TRBV9	14	TRBJ1-4	TRBD1	NA	CASSVGQGAEKLFF	TGTGCCAGCAGCGTAGGGCAGGGGGCTGAAAAACTGTTTTTT
TRBV19	14	TRBJ2-7	NA	once	CASMERGRFNEQYF	TGTGCCAGTATGGAGAGAGGGCGGTTCAACGAGCAGTACTTC
TRBV5-4	14	TRBJ2-7	TRBD1	few	CASSGQGAGYEQYF	TGTGCCAGCAGCGGACAGGGGGCAGGGTACGAGCAGTACTTC
TRBV18	14	TRBJ2-3	TRBD2	NA	CASSLAATTDTQYF	TGTGCCAGCTCGCTAGCGGCGACCACAGATACGCAGTATTTT
TRBV4-1	14	TRBJ1-5	TRBD1	few	CASSQGDRGQPQHF	TGCGCCAGCAGCCAAGGGGACAGGGGTCAGCCCCAGCATTTT
TRBV10-2	15	TRBJ2-2	NA	few	CASSESRVGEEELFF	TGCGCCAGCAGTGAGTCGAGAGTCGGGGAAGAGGAGCTGTTTTTT
TRBV7-9	14	TRBJ1-1	NA	NA	CASSPTNSNTEAFF	TGTGCCAGCAGCCCGACCAATTCGAACACTGAAGCTTTCTTT
TRBV29-1	11	TRBJ1-1	NA	NA	CSVGAGIEAFF	TGCAGCGTTGGGGCAGGCATTGAAGCTTTCTTT
TRBV10-2	14	TRBJ1-1	TRBD1	NA	CASSRQGYFTEAFF	TGCGCCAGCTCAAGACAGGGGTATTTCACTGAAGCTTTCTTT
TRBV19	15	TRBJ2-7	TRBD2	NA	CASSTLAGGPHEQYF	TGTGCCAGTAGTACACTAGCGGGAGGGCCCCACGAGCAGTACTTC
TRBV29-1	11	TRBJ1-2	NA	NA	CSGRDRRGYTF	TGCAGCGGACGAGACAGGCGTGGCTACACCTTC
TRBV19	16	TRBJ1-2	TRBD1	NA	CASSFPGQGAHYGYTF	TGTGCCAGTAGTTTTCCGGGACAGGGGGCGCACTATGGCTACACCTTC
TRBV19	14	TRBJ2-7	NA	NA	CASSIGRGPYEQYF	TGTGCCAGTAGTATTGGCAGGGGCCCCTACGAGCAGTACTTC
TRBV7-2	15	TRBJ2-5	NA	once	CASSWRGSGTETQYF	TGTGCCAGCAGCTGGAGGGGGAGCGGGACGGAGACCCAGTACTTC
TRBV1	15	TRBJ2-5	NA	NA	CTRGSGSGKEETQYF	TGCACCAGGGGCAGCGGGAGTGGTAAAGAAGAGACCCAGTACTTC
TRBV6-5	14	TRBJ2-3	TRBD1	NA	CASSPLPGGDTQYF	TGTGCCAGCAGTCCTCTACCAGGGGGAGATACGCAGTATTTT
TRBV5-6	14	TRBJ1-6	NA	few	CASSPNRAGSPLHF	TGTGCCAGCAGTCCCAACAGGGCGGGCTCACCCCTCCACTTT
TRBV18	14	TRBJ2-2	NA	NA	CASSPSTNTGELFF	TGTGCCAGCTCACCGTCGACGAACACCGGGGAGCTGTTTTTT
TRBV9	16	TRBJ1-3	NA	NA	CASSQRGGHSGNTIYF	TGTGCCAGCAGCCAGAGGGGGGGGCACTCTGGAAACACCATATATTTT
TRBV18	15	TRBJ1-4	TRBD1	few	CASSQLGQGREKLFF	TGTGCCAGCTCACAACTCGGACAGGGGAGGGAAAAACTGTTTTTT
TRBV15	19	TRBJ2-5	TRBD2	NA	CATSRDGRWRGGLGETQYF	TGTGCCACCAGCAGAGATGGGAGGTGGCGGGGGGGCCTAGGAGAGACCCAGTACTTC
TRBV29-1	13	TRBJ1-2	NA	NA	CSVGKGTNYGYTF	TGCAGCGTTGGCAAAGGGACCAACTATGGCTACACCTTC
TRBV6-5	15	TRBJ1-2	TRBD1	NA	CASRASGTGYYGYTF	TGTGCCAGCAGGGCCTCCGGGACAGGGTACTATGGCTACACCTTC
TRBV4-1	13	TRBJ1-2	NA	NA	CASSQERRADHSF	TGCGCCAGCAGCCAAGAGCGCAGGGCCGACCACTCGTTC
TRBV7-6	20	TRBJ2-3	TRBD2	NA	CASSLAPGLAGGPSADTQYF	TGTGCCAGCAGCTTAGCCCCGGGACTAGCGGGAGGGCCTAGCGCAGATACGCAGTATTTT
TRBV27	17	TRBJ1-5	TRBD1	NA	CANPPGQGGTGLQPQHF	TGTGCCAACCCACCGGGACAGGGTGGAACGGGTCTTCAGCCCCAGCATTTT
TRBV5-1	14	TRBJ2-7	NA	few	CASSLGPTSYEQYF	TGCGCCAGCAGCCTTGGACCAACCTCCTACGAGCAGTACTTC
TRBV6-5	16	TRBJ2-7	TRBD2	NA	CASSYSGREGPYEQYF	TGTGCCAGCAGTTACTCCGGGCGGGAGGGACCCTACGAGCAGTACTTC
TRBV29-1	12	TRBJ2-7	NA	once	CSGFDGAYEQYF	TGCAGCGGTTTCGACGGTGCCTACGAGCAGTACTTC
TRBV2	13	TRBJ2-7	NA	NA	CASKAGSSYEQYF	TGTGCCAGCAAGGCGGGGAGCTCCTACGAGCAGTACTTC
TRBV5-1	15	TRBJ1-5	NA	NA	CASSLGPGVNQPQHF	TGCGCCAGCAGCTTGGGTCCAGGGGTGAATCAGCCCCAGCATTTT
TRBV4-1	14	TRBJ2-3	NA	few	CASSRSWDTDTQYF	TGCGCCAGCAGCCGGAGTTGGGACACCGATACGCAGTATTTT
TRBV13	12	TRBJ2-1	NA	NA	CASSLSSVEQFF	TGTGCCAGCAGCCTTAGCTCGGTAGAGCAGTTCTTC
TRBV29-1	13	TRBJ1-2	NA	NA	CSVDPRGPYGYTF	TGCAGCGTTGACCCCCGAGGGCCCTATGGCTACACCTTC
TRBV2	15	TRBJ2-7	NA	NA	CASSERPGVTYEQYF	TGTGCCAGCAGTGAAAGGCCTGGCGTCACCTACGAGCAGTACTTC
TRBV7-9	14	TRBJ1-1	NA	NA	CASSLGEANTEAFF	TGTGCCAGCAGCTTAGGGGAGGCGAACACTGAAGCTTTCTTT
TRBV6-1	11	TRBJ2-3	NA	NA	CASSVGSQMYF	TGTGCCAGCAGTGTTGGGAGTCAGATGTATTTT